This T cell receptor (beta chain) was identified during a study of regulatory T cells in long-lasting Graves disease (dated by TCRdb to about 2021). Turning to the overall study: Patients with newly diagnosed Graves' disease had been on antithyroid drugs for under 3 months. Persistent Graves' disease patients were compared with newly diagnosed Graves' disease patients by peripheral blood TCR sequencing and RNA sequencing. The study took place in China and was registered as a clinical trial. A total of about 35 samples underwent TCR sequencing, from roughly 13 patients with persistent Graves' disease and 20 or so patients with newly diagnosed Graves' disease. Overall study results and their limits: The small sample size was acknowledged by the authors as a limitation that may reduce accuracy. More public clonotypes were shared among persistent patients (approximately 3,000) than among newly diagnosed patients (roughly 1,000). Peripheral blood alone was examined, since thyroid tissue, which constituted the primary lesion, could not be accessed. Sequencing and analysis were limited to the TCR beta chain. TRBV28, TRBJ1-2 and TRBJ2-5 were preferentially used in persistent disease, while TRBV20-1 and TRBJ2-1 were favored in newly diagnosed disease. Compared with newly diagnosed patients, persistent Graves' disease patients had lower TCR Shannon entropy and fewer highly expanded clones, which suggests clonal expansion.

The CDR3 runs 14 amino acids, cysteine and phenylalanine included. Only the CDR3 part of the read is kept: 42 bases, read in frame from the first base. The germline V gene gives CDR1 as MNHNS and CDR2 as SASEGT. Relative to germline, V is 8 bases shorter and J is 3 bases shorter, with 16 bases between their ends. The library was made by multiplex PCR. The sample was run on an Illumina HiSeq 4000. To build TCR beta libraries, CDR3 regions were amplified by Arm-PCR using iRepertoire HTBI primers. Gel purification was performed on PCR products prior to sequencing. Regarding the original processing steps: Gene usage analysis of CDR3 amino acid clonotypes relied on the approximately 60 TRBV and about 15 TRBJ segments identified across samples. COPE and FqMerger were used to merge the filtered high-quality paired reads into contigs. BLAST was used to align contigs to IMGT TRBV, TRBD and TRBJ reference genes, with CDR3 defined following IMGT. Any clonotype with a frequency above 0.1% was counted as a highly expanded clone. Shannon entropy served as the measure of repertoire diversity, while the Gini coefficient captured V-J evenness. Public clonotypes were defined as clonotypes shared by more than one individual. TCRdb applied fastp at Q25 and MiXCR to the public reads, then kept only in-frame beta chains. Identical CDR3 protein sequences are pooled into one entry, listed with their most common genes and DNA. The V and J calls were not made by the authors but by TCRdb's processing. The sample records about 540,000 distinct CDR3 sequences, 13% of which are singletons. The top ten constitute about 10% of the sample.

The meaning of the sample's time point label: newly diagnosed GD, antithyroid drugs for less than 3 months. For both TCR sequencing and RNA sequencing, RNA was extracted from PBMCs using TRIzol. The diagnosis of Graves' disease followed American Thyroid Association guidelines. Patients for the study were recruited at an endocrinology department in Xi'an, China. Each patient gave 8.5 to 9.5 milliliters of peripheral blood, collected in an EDTA anticoagulant tube. Ficoll Paque Plus density gradient separation was used to isolate PBMCs, and no additional T cell sorting was done. An Agilent 2100 Bioanalyzer and agarose gel were used to check RNA quality, while a NanoDrop 2000 measured RNA concentration. There are many counts of this clonotype. Its antigen is unknown. No quality values exist for individual bases; no much larger clone is one base distant. The sample was also linked to a second study, of T cells in Graves' hyperthyroidism and ophthalmopathy. That second report states: Stable Graves' hyperthyroidism was defined as no progression to ophthalmopathy during 18 months of follow-up. The hyperthyroidism patients were between 18 and 65 years old and newly diagnosed, with a disease duration of less than 2 months. Any patient with an uncontrolled infection, another autoimmune disease, pregnancy or lactation was excluded. Diagnoses were based on clinical symptoms, serum thyroxine and TRAb, thyroid ultrasound and orbital computed tomography. The first round of RT-PCR for the TCR CDR3 was performed with the HTBI primer set and the Qiagen OneStep RT-PCR kit. Blood samples also contained most of the expanded thyroid clonotypes (frequency above 0.001), which suggests that blood repertoires may reflect thyroid immune responses. Ophthalmopathy was separated from stable hyperthyroidism by a 13 V-J signature model, with approximately 90% sensitivity and 81% to 83% specificity obtained in cross-validation and 80%/75% obtained in testing. In validation, the model predicted progression to ophthalmopathy a median of around six months before onset, with approximately 68% sensitivity and 72.22% specificity. To identify distinguishing TCR V-J signatures, a discovery cohort of some 100 patients was used, comprising 43 with Graves' ophthalmopathy and around 57 with stable Graves' hyperthyroidism. Whether ophthalmopathy could be predicted prospectively was tested in an independent validation cohort made up of about 20 hyperthyroidism patients plus 17 patients who later progressed to ophthalmopathy. The 90 to 100 discovery patients were randomly divided into training and test sets at a 7:3 ratio. The study also compared thyroid tissue and blood T-cell repertoires from a handful of Graves' hyperthyroidism patients. Following sampling, methimazole starting at 30 mg daily was given to hyperthyroidism patients, and high-dose intravenous methylprednisolone was given to ophthalmopathy patients. A second multiplex PCR round built the libraries, followed by size selection and purification. Paired-end sequencing of the libraries was performed with 100 bp reads on an Illumina HiSeq2000. SOAPnuke was used to process the raw data, removing reads that contained adapters or uncalled bases, had a mean Phred below 15, or lacked an exact match to the constant primer or identifier. High-quality paired reads were merged with COPE v1.2.5, and unique nucleotide sequences were defined as clonotypes. MiTCR v1.1 was used to align the clonotypes against IMGT TRBV, TRBD and TRBJ reference segments. The analysis included only V-J combinations with a frequency above 0.0001, which together covered 99% to 99.2% of the repertoires. A TCS score was defined as the ratio of F50 (clonal expansion) to E x V (chaos), with BLOSUM62-based TCRdist applied between CDR3 peptides within each V-J. Welch's t-statistics and random forest reduced 500 to 550 V-J features to about 12, which were used in a naive Bayes classifier (R e1071). No statistical method was used to set the sample size in advance, and investigators knew the group allocation. TCR Vbeta CDR3 sequencing of 135 peripheral blood samples (under 45 ophthalmopathy, over 70 hyperthyroidism and approximately 17 progressor patients) is reported in the paper.

The material sequenced was peripheral blood mononuclear cells (PBMCs), taken at new diagnosis, from a patient treated with antithyroid drugs. This TCR was recovered from a man aged 25 to 40 with Graves disease. Donor details come from another sample of the same person, matched by shared clones. The chain employs TRBV6-1 and TRBJ1-1, with the identity of the D gene unclear. The CDR3 is CASRARLEDTEAFF. The DNA sequence reads TGTGCCAGCCGCGCCCGACTGGAAGACACTGAAGCTTTCTTT.